The 27 T cell receptor beta chains given below trace back to one sample, sequenced in a study of blood T cells in healthy people across ages (dated by TCRdb to about 2015). Libraries were built with 5' RACE. Sequencer: Illumina HiSeq 2500. A second PCR of roughly 7 to 11 cycles was run with a J-beta primer mix and a sample-barcoded 5' primer. TCRdb reran the public reads through fastp at Q25 and MiXCR, keeping productive beta chains. Each record represents a unique CDR3 protein, reported with the most common genes and DNA among its rows. In all, the sample holds about 830,000 distinct CDR3 sequences, and approximately 67% of those were seen once. The ten largest clonotypes hold roughly 26% of the sample. Sequenced: blood. Receptors were obtained from a man aged 25-45 years in good health.

The genes are TRBV4-2 and TRBJ1-2, with TRBD1 matching over 7 bases. Germline CDR1 is LGHNA and CDR2 is YNFKEQ. V shed 1 base and J 6 bases; nucleotides not matched to a gene: 5. The CDR3 sequence is 14 residues long. The CDR3: CASSQASRGDGYTF. The CDR3 coding sequence is TGTGCCAGCAGCCAAGCCTCCAGGGGGGATGGCTACACCTTC.

V is TRBV28 and J is TRBJ1-6; D remains unclear. Germline V CDR1 and CDR2: MDHEN, SYDVKM. V was cut by 3 bases and J by 9 bases, with 12 bases left in between. This CDR3 comprises 14 residues. CDR3 in amino acids: CASSFRASTSPLHF. Written as DNA, the CDR3 is TGTGCCAGCAGTTTCCGGGCCTCTACTTCACCCCTCCACTTT. Drawing the rest from reference TRBV28 and TRBJ1-6, the complete variable domain is DVKVTQSSRYLVKRTGEKVFLECVQDMDHENMFWYRQDPGLGLRLIYFSYDVKMKEKGDIPEGYSVSREKKERFSLILESASTNQTSMYLCASSFRASTSPLHFGNGTRLTVT.

This clonotype was seen a few times. The chain recombines TRBV20-1 with TRBJ2-1; D gene unclear. Germline lookup yields CDR1 DFQATT and CDR2 SNEGSKA (reference sequence). This CDR3 is 11 amino acids long. Trimming pared 2 bases from V and 8 bases from J, leaving 7 bases between. The CDR3, as DNA: TGCAGTGCTAGAATGCCCTATGAGCAGTTCTTC. Amino acids: CSARMPYEQFF.

The chain has TRBV7-2 and TRBJ1-2, with D possibly TRBD1 on 5 matching bases. The length of the CDR3 is 15 residues. Germline V CDR1 and CDR2: SGHTA, FQGNSA. The V end was cut by 7 bases, the J end by 2 bases, with 17 bases between. The CDR3 DNA sequence: TGTGCCAGCAACCAAACGGACAAGGCGAACTATGGCTACACCTTC. Translating gives CASNQTDKANYGYTF.

This chain connects TRBV20-1 to TRBJ2-4; D remains ambiguous. This CDR3 contains 10 residues. V dropped 3 bases and J dropped 5 bases, with 2 bases sitting between them. Per the germline V gene, CDR1 is DFQATT and CDR2 is SNEGSKA (reference sequence). The DNA for the CDR3 is TGCAGTGCTAGGGAAAACATTCAGTACTTC. The encoded protein is CSARENIQYF.

The chain couples TRBV28 to TRBJ2-6, with D possibly TRBD1 on 6 matching bases. Germline V CDR1 and CDR2: MDHEN, SYDVKM. This CDR3 contains 16 residues. The V gene lost 5 bases and the J gene lost 2 bases, with 13 bases spanning the gap. CDR3 residues: CASSTNRVAGANVLTF. The CDR3 DNA reads TGTGCCAGCAGTACCAACAGGGTAGCTGGGGCCAACGTCCTGACTTTC.

V usage is TRBV7-9 and J usage is TRBJ2-3, with TRBD1 matching over 9 bases. This CDR3 has 17 residues. With 0 bases clipped from V and 2 bases from J, the junction kept 6 bases outside the gene matches. Germline V gives CDR1 SEHNR, CDR2 FQNEAQ (reference sequence). CDR3: CASSLARTGAITDTQYF. For the CDR3, the DNA is TGTGCCAGCAGCTTAGCGAGGACAGGGGCTATCACAGATACGCAGTATTTT.

The CDR3: CASSLEIARTYEQYF. The DNA of the CDR3 is TGTGCCAGCAGTTTAGAGATAGCGAGGACCTACGAGCAGTACTTC. This rearrangement joins TRBV28 to TRBJ2-5, with D possibly matching TRBD2 (5 bases). The end of the DNA is better explained by TRBJ2-7, so the J call may be wrong. This CDR3 contains 15 residues. Germline CDR1 reads MDHEN; CDR2 reads SYDVKM.

The chain links TRBV28 to TRBJ2-7; tentative D call: TRBD2 (6 bases). The better agreement between TRBJ2-5 and the DNA end casts doubt on the J call. Looked up from germline, CDR1 is MDHEN and CDR2 is SYDVKM. The CDR3 totals 15 residues. CDR3 protein: CASSFKGTGWETQYF. CDR3 coding DNA: TGTGCCAGCAGTTTCAAGGGGACTGGTTGGGAGACCCAGTACTTC.

CDR3 in amino acids: CASSSLRTGSTDTQYF. In DNA, the CDR3 is TGTGCCAGCAGCTCGCTCCGGACAGGGAGCACAGATACGCAGTATTTT. The rearrangement links TRBV11-2 to TRBJ2-3; 8 bases align to TRBD1. There are 16 residues in the CDR3. Germline V gives CDR1 SGHAT, CDR2 FQNNGV. The V and J ends lost 4 bases and 0 bases, in that order; junction bases with no gene match: 6.

CDR3 nucleotides: TGTGCCACCAGTGATGCGGGAACTGAAGCTTTCTTT. Protein: CATSDAGTEAFF. The chain is built from TRBV24-1 and TRBJ1-1, with D uncertain. The CDR3 contains 12 residues. Germline values: CDR1 KGHDR, CDR2 SFDVKD. With 3 bases removed from V and 5 bases from J, the gap between germline ends came to 6 bases.

CDR3 protein: CSVSWGQGAAAFF. The CDR3 coding sequence is TGCAGCGTGTCGTGGGGACAGGGGGCGGCAGCTTTCTTT. The chain is built from TRBV29-1 and TRBJ1-1; 12 nucleotides match TRBD1. Trimming cost V 6 bases and J 10 bases; bases outside gene matches: 9. Germline lookup yields CDR1 SQVTM and CDR2 ANQGSEA. CDR3 length: 13 amino acids.

The chain couples TRBV3-1 to TRBJ2-3, with TRBD2 matching 8 bases. The CDR3 has 17 amino acids. Looked up from germline, CDR1 is LGHDT and CDR2 is YNNKEL (reference sequence). Trimming at V came to 1 base and at J to 7 bases, leaving 13 bases not matched to a gene. In nucleotides, the CDR3 is TGTGCCAGCAGCCAAGGCGGGACTAGGGGGGGTGTCCATACGCAGTATTTT. Protein sequence: CASSQGGTRGGVHTQYF.

This clonotype was detected only a few times. This sequence joins TRBV5-5 and TRBJ1-1; 8 bases line up with TRBD1. Germline-derived CDR1 and CDR2 are SGHKS and YYEKEE (reference sequence). The CDR3 loop spans 13 amino acids. V lost 4 bases, J lost 11 bases, and 10 bases stayed unmatched. The DNA of the CDR3 is TGTGCCAGCAGCCCGCCCCAGGGGGCGGGGGCTTTCTTT. It yields the protein CASSPPQGAGAFF.

The chain combines TRBV5-1 with TRBJ1-2, with D uncertain. Per the germline V gene, CDR1 is SGHRS and CDR2 is YFSETQ. V lost 0 bases and J 10 bases, leaving 19 bases between the germline ends. The CDR3 sequence is 15 residues long. Written as DNA, the CDR3 is TGCGCCAGCAGCTTGGATGTCAAAATGGCCCCCTTCTACACCTTC. Protein product: CASSLDVKMAPFYTF.

This chain uses TRBV6-5 with TRBJ1-4; 8 bases fit TRBD1. V lost 6 bases and J lost 8; bases outside the gene matches: 8. The CDR3 has 14 residues. CDR1 and CDR2 (germline): MNHEY, SVGAGI. Written as DNA, the CDR3 is TGTGCCAGCAGGGTTAGACAGGGGAGGGAAAAACTGTTTTTT. It specifies CASRVRQGREKLFF.

This chain connects TRBV20-1 to TRBJ2-2; D perhaps matches TRBD1 (5 bases). Between the trimmed V and J ends, which lost 0 bases and 4 bases, there was a span of 12 bases. The V gene's germline CDR1 is DFQATT and CDR2 SNEGSKA (reference sequence). This CDR3 contains 15 residues. The CDR3 nucleotides read TGCAGTGCTAGAGATCAAGGAAGGGGCACCGGGGAGCTGTTTTTT. Residues: CSARDQGRGTGELFF.

The chain employs TRBV4-2 and TRBJ1-2; 7 bases fit TRBD1. V lost 0 bases and J lost 8; bases outside the gene matches: 9. Germline CDR1 LGHNA, CDR2 YNFKEQ. This CDR3 region has 15 residues. CDR3 sequence (DNA): TGTGCCAGCAGCCAAGAGGGGACAGTTCTCTACGGCTACACCTTC. The encoded protein is CASSQEGTVLYGYTF.

The chain recombines TRBV7-9 with TRBJ2-5; 7 bases map to TRBD2. The germline V gene encodes CDR1 SEHNR and CDR2 FQNEAQ (reference sequence). J gave up 2 bases and V 5 bases, and 8 bases lay outside the gene matches. The CDR3 consists of 15 residues. CDR3 nucleotides: TGTGCCAGCAGCCGGAGACTAGCACGGCAAGAGACCCAGTACTTC. Its translation: CASSRRLARQETQYF.

The chain is built from TRBV2 and TRBJ2-7; perhaps TRBD2 as D (6 bases). CDR1 and CDR2 (germline): SNHLY, FYNNEI. The length of the CDR3 is 12 residues. Deletions cut 8 bases from V and 12 bases from J, with 20 bases between. CDR3 in amino acids: CASFTTGVGLYF. The CDR3 coding sequence is TGTGCCAGCTTTACTACGGGAGTAGGTCTGTACTTC.

The gene calls are TRBV7-9 and TRBJ2-2; TRBD2 aligns across 9 bases. Unmatched junction bases numbered 3, after V lost 5 bases and J lost 2 bases. CDR1 and CDR2 from the germline V gene are SEHNR and FQNEAQ (reference sequence). CDR3 length equals 15 residues. The CDR3 protein is CASSRLAVNTGELFF. CDR3 DNA: TGTGCCAGCAGCCGACTAGCGGTTAACACCGGGGAGCTGTTTTTT.

A single count supports this clonotype. The chain combines TRBV9 with TRBJ2-5; the match to TRBD2 covers 9 bases. CDR3 length: 15 residues. Germline CDR1 SGDLS, CDR2 YYNGEE. V lost 0 bases and J lost 4; bases outside the gene matches: 4. CDR3 DNA sequence: TGTGCCAGCAGCGTAGGGACTAGCGTAGGAGAGACCCAGTACTTC. This translates into CASSVGTSVGETQYF. Combining the CDR3 with reference TRBV9 and TRBJ2-5 gives the whole variable domain DSGVTQTPKHLITATGQRVTLRCSPRSGDLSVYWYQQSLDQGLQFLIQYYNGEERAKGNILERFSAQQFPDLHSELNLSSLELGDSALYFCASSVGTSVGETQYFGPGTRLLVL.

V and J are TRBV3-1 and TRBJ2-2; D not certain. CDR1 and CDR2 (germline): LGHDT, YNNKEL (reference sequence). This CDR3 region has 12 residues. V was trimmed by 8 bases and J by 7 bases, leaving 11 bases between them. The CDR3, as DNA: TGTGCCAGCTCTCTCCAGGTCGGGGAGCTGTTTTTT. As protein: CASSLQVGELFF.

This clonotype showed up just once. This chain uses TRBV29-1 with TRBJ1-4; maybe TRBD1 (5 bases). This CDR3 region has 12 residues. V lost 2 bases and J 5 bases, leaving 6 bases between the germline ends. CDR1 is SQVTM, CDR2 ANQGSEA, per germline. The CDR3 protein is CSVEQGNEKLFF. In nucleotides, the CDR3 is TGCAGCGTTGAACAGGGAAATGAAAAACTGTTTTTT.

The chain employs TRBV7-2 and TRBJ2-1; tentative D call: TRBD1 (5 bases). V was trimmed by 5 bases and J by 8 bases, leaving 19 bases between them. Looked up from germline, CDR1 is SGHTA and CDR2 is FQGNSA. The CDR3 sequence is 15 residues long. The CDR3 DNA is TGTGCCAGCAGCCAAGATAAGGGTAAAGGGGATGAGCAGTTCTTC. This codes for CASSQDKGKGDEQFF. Based on the CDR3 plus reference TRBV7-2 and TRBJ2-1, the full variable domain is GAGVSQSPSNKVTEKGKDVELRCDPISGHTALYWYRQSLGQGLEFLIYFQGNSAPDKSGLPSDRFSAERTGGSVSTLTIQRTQQEDSAVYLCASSQDKGKGDEQFFGPGTRLTVL.

This rearrangement joins TRBV15 to TRBJ2-6; D is uncertain. The CDR3 has 15 amino acids. CDR1 LNHNV and CDR2 YYDKDF come from the germline V gene (reference sequence). V lost 0 bases and J 0 bases, leaving 3 bases between the germline ends. CDR3 loop: CATSRDASGANVLTF. The CDR3, as DNA: TGTGCCACCAGCAGAGATGCCTCTGGGGCCAACGTCCTGACTTTC.

The J gene is TRBJ1-1, the V gene TRBV7-2; D is unresolved. The CDR3 has 18 residues. V lost 2 bases and J 0 bases, leaving 19 bases between the germline ends. Germline V gene sequence: CDR1 SGHTA, CDR2 FQGNSA. CDR3: CASSLKGQAARMNTEAFF. CDR3 sequence (DNA): TGTGCCAGCAGCTTAAAAGGGCAGGCCGCTCGTATGAACACTGAAGCTTTCTTT.